What follows are 29 T cell receptor beta chains derived from one specimen sequenced in a study of regulatory T cells in long-lasting Graves disease. Through Arm-PCR of CDR3 regions and iRepertoire HTBI primers, TCR beta libraries were built. TCRdb passed the multiplex PCR reads through MiXCR, listing each CDR3 protein once. The repertoire has about 400,000 distinct CDR3 sequences, 15% to 20% of them found once; the top ten carry about 19%. The time point: newly diagnosed GD, antithyroid drugs for less than 3 months. Extracted PBMC RNA gave rise to the TCR library. These data were also filed under a second study, of T cells in Graves' hyperthyroidism and ophthalmopathy.

Specimen: peripheral blood mononuclear cells (PBMCs), collected at new diagnosis, from a patient treated with antithyroid drugs. All receptors come from a woman under 30 with Graves disease.

This clonotype was detected many times. The chain combines TRBV2 with TRBJ1-5, with D perhaps matching TRBD1 (6 bases). This CDR3 is 16 amino acids long. Trimming cost V 2 bases and J 0 bases, with 11 bases left between them. Per the germline V gene, CDR1 is SNHLY and CDR2 is FYNNEI. The CDR3 reads CASSEMGGSSNQPQHF. CDR3 coding DNA: TGTGCCAGCAGTGAAATGGGGGGCAGTAGCAATCAGCCCCAGCATTTT.

This clonotype was seen a few times. V is TRBV28 and J is TRBJ1-5; no reliable D call. Per germline, CDR1 MDHEN and CDR2 SYDVKM. The CDR3 runs to 15 residues. V dropped 6 bases and J dropped 1 base, with 13 bases sitting between them. CDR3 sequence (DNA): TGTGCCAGCAGAACGAAGGGAATCAGCAATCAGCCCCAGCATTTT. It encodes CASRTKGISNQPQHF.

This clonotype was observed at least ten times. The chain employs TRBV6-5 and TRBJ1-5; D is possibly TRBD1 (5 bases). Trimming took off 0 bases at V and 0 bases at J, with 15 bases between the two ends. This CDR3 is built from 18 residues. The germline gives CDR1 MNHEY, CDR2 SVGAGI. CDR3 residues: CASSYSSREFYSNQPQHF. The CDR3 DNA reads as TGTGCCAGCAGTTACTCGAGCAGGGAATTCTATAGCAATCAGCCCCAGCATTTT.

This clonotype has a count of ten or more. The chain couples TRBV2 to TRBJ2-1, with 10 bases matching TRBD2. The V segment lost 7 bases and the J segment 4 bases; nucleotides outside the gene matches: 4. CDR3 length: 14 residues. Germline CDR1 is SNHLY and CDR2 is FYNNEI. The CDR3 is CASNQLAGYNEQFF. CDR3 nucleotide sequence: TGTGCCAGCAACCAACTAGCGGGGTACAATGAGCAGTTCTTC.

The gene calls are TRBV5-1 and TRBJ2-3; 7 positions match TRBD2. The junction had 5 bases not matched to a gene; V was cut back by 0 bases and J by 4 bases. CDR1 and CDR2 (germline): SGHRS, YFSETQ. The CDR3 totals 15 residues. CDR3 amino acids: CASSLGGSYSDTQYF. The CDR3 DNA sequence: TGCGCCAGCAGCTTGGGCGGGAGTTACTCAGATACGCAGTATTTT.

CDR3 coding DNA: TGTGCCAGCAGCGCCCAGGGGATGAATGAGCAGTTCTTC. Amino acids: CASSAQGMNEQFF. The rearrangement uses TRBV2 and TRBJ2-1; perhaps TRBD1 as D (6 bases). V was clipped by 6 bases and J by 7 bases, with 13 bases between them. The CDR3 loop spans 13 amino acids. CDR1 is SNHLY, CDR2 FYNNEI, per germline.

This clonotype appeared a few times. This chain connects TRBV10-3 to TRBJ1-4; D gene unclear. The CDR3 is 16 amino acids. Germline CDR1 ENHRY, CDR2 SYGVKD. V was clipped by 3 bases and J by 0 bases, with 11 bases between them. DNA of the CDR3: TGTGCCATCAGTGAAGGATTAGGGTCAACTAATGAAAAACTGTTTTTT. It codes for CAISEGLGSTNEKLFF.

The sample holds many counts of this clonotype. The chain couples TRBV20-1 to TRBJ2-3; D unclear. The CDR3 length is 16 residues. Trimming cost V 2 bases and J 2 bases, with 17 bases left between them. Germline V gives CDR1 DFQATT, CDR2 SNEGSKA (reference sequence). CDR3 nucleotide sequence: TGCAGTGCTAGACCCTTCCGGGTAACACACACAGATACGCAGTATTTT. Translated, it gives CSARPFRVTHTDTQYF.

As to this clonotype: A read error is possible here, since a much larger clone lies one base away. The CDR3 bases are TGTGCCACCAGTGAACCAGAGGGAACTGAAGCTTCCTTT. Residues: CATSEPEGTEASF. The rearrangement joins TRBV24-1 to TRBJ1-1, with no clear D. CDR1 KGHDR and CDR2 SFDVKD come from the germline V gene. The CDR3 has 13 amino acids.

In regard to this clonotype: A read error is possible here, since a much larger clone lies one base away. The rearrangement uses TRBV12-5 and TRBJ2-5; D might be TRBD1 (7 bases). Germline V gene sequence: CDR1 LGHNT, CDR2 FRNRAP. This CDR3 spans 15 amino acids. The CDR3 reads CTSGHVQGGQETQYF. DNA of the CDR3: TGTACTAGTGGTCACGTGCAGGGGGGCCAAGAGACCCAGTACTTC.

This clonotype has a count of ten or more. The rearrangement uses TRBV20-1 and TRBJ2-3; 11 bases match TRBD2. CDR1 and CDR2 (germline): DFQATT, SNEGSKA (reference sequence). V lost 3 bases and J lost 2; bases outside the gene matches: 13. CDR3 length: 18 amino acids. CDR3 sequence reads: CSARNWLAGGHVTDTQYF. In DNA, the CDR3 is TGCAGTGCTAGGAATTGGCTAGCGGGGGGCCACGTCACAGATACGCAGTATTTT.

This clonotype was seen just once. It may be a read error: a sequence one base away is much more abundant. This CDR3 reads CASTKFFADRVKQPQHF. In DNA form, the CDR3 reads TGTGCCAGTACCAAATTTTTCGCCGACAGGGTGAAACAGCCCCAGCATTTT. This chain joins TRBV19 and TRBJ1-5, with 7 bases aligning to TRBD1. Germline V gives CDR1 LNHDA, CDR2 SQIVND (reference sequence). J gave up 7 bases and V 7 bases, and 19 bases lay outside the gene matches. The CDR3 length is 17 residues.

This clonotype was seen repeatedly, ten times or more. The rearrangement uses TRBV6-1 and TRBJ2-7; the D is unclear. This CDR3 spans 13 amino acids. Germline V CDR1 and CDR2: MNHNS, SASEGT. V gave up 7 bases and J gave up 1 base, with 11 bases separating them. CDR3: CASIGRTSYEQYF. The CDR3 DNA reads as TGTGCCAGCATTGGCAGGACGTCCTACGAGCAGTACTTC.

V is TRBV2 and J is TRBJ1-1; D gene ambiguous. V dropped 5 bases and J dropped 3 bases, with 13 bases sitting between them. Germline CDR1 and CDR2: SNHLY and FYNNEI. There are 14 residues in the CDR3. CDR3 coding DNA: TGTGCCAGCAGTACCGGGCAGGACTACACTGAAGCTTTCTTT. Its translation is CASSTGQDYTEAFF.

The genes are TRBV28 and TRBJ1-1; TRBD1 matches 10 bases. Trimming cost V 5 bases and J 6 bases; bases outside gene matches: 6. Germline values: CDR1 MDHEN, CDR2 SYDVKM. The CDR3 is 14 residues long. The chain's CDR3 is CASSPGQGGPEAFF. DNA of the CDR3: TGTGCCAGCAGTCCAGGACAGGGGGGCCCTGAAGCTTTCTTT.

This clonotype was seen ten or more times. The rearrangement links TRBV20-1 to TRBJ2-3; the D is unclear. Trimming pared 2 bases from V and 0 bases from J, leaving 15 bases between. CDR1 and CDR2 from the germline V gene are DFQATT and SNEGSKA (reference sequence). The CDR3 spans 16 residues. The CDR3, as DNA: TGCAGTGCTAGACCTCTCCCTATAGCCAGCACAGATACGCAGTATTTT. It codes for CSARPLPIASTDTQYF.

This clonotype was seen repeatedly, ten times or more. This sequence joins TRBV15 and TRBJ1-2, with D maybe TRBD1 (6 bases). Trimming left V 0 bases short and J 4 bases short, with 12 bases between. The CDR3 contains 15 residues. Per the germline V gene, CDR1 is LNHNV and CDR2 is YYDKDF (reference sequence). This CDR3 is CATSRELGQTYGYTF. The CDR3 region has the DNA TGTGCCACCAGCAGAGAACTAGGACAGACCTATGGCTACACCTTC.

A word on this clonotype: Since a much larger clone is just one base distant, this may be a read error. The rearrangement links TRBV5-1 to TRBJ2-7; TRBD1 aligns across 9 bases. The CDR3 covers 15 residues. Germline CDR1 SGHRS, CDR2 YFSETQ. The CDR3: CASSLGGDRVYVQYF. Here the CDR3 DNA reads TGCGCCAGCAGCTTGGGGGGGGACAGGGTTTACGTGCAGTACTTC.

The rearrangement links TRBV10-3 to TRBJ2-5; 14 bases line up with TRBD2. Trimming removed 6 bases from V and 2 bases from J; junction bases left unmatched: 5. CDR3 size: 16 residues. Germline V lookup: CDR1 ENHRY, CDR2 SYGVKD. CDR3 in DNA: TGTGCCATCAGCGGGACTAGCGGGGGCGAACAAGAGACCCAGTACTTC. Its translation is CAISGTSGGEQETQYF.

This clonotype was recorded at least ten times. V gene TRBV9 combines with J gene TRBJ2-1; D is unclear. The V gene lost 2 bases and the J gene lost 5 bases, with 8 bases spanning the gap. The CDR3 extends over 13 amino acids. From germline, CDR1 is SGDLS and CDR2 YYNGEE. This CDR3 is CASSVRLHNEQFF. In nucleotides, the CDR3 is TGTGCCAGCAGCGTCCGATTACACAATGAGCAGTTCTTC.

This chain joins TRBV15 and TRBJ2-3, with 11 nucleotides matching TRBD2. The ends lost 5 bases at V and 2 bases at J; junction bases unmatched: 3. CDR1 LNHNV and CDR2 YYDKDF come from the germline V gene (reference sequence). The CDR3 consists of 15 residues. The CDR3 DNA follows: TGTGCCACCAGCGGGGGACTAGCGGACACAGATACGCAGTATTTT. Translating gives CATSGGLADTDTQYF. The full variable domain, completed using reference TRBV15 and TRBJ2-3, is DAMVIQNPRYQVTQFGKPVTLSCSQTLNHNVMYWYQQKSSQAPKLLFHYYDKDFNNEADTPDNFQSRRPNTSFCFLDIRSPGLGDTAMYLCATSGGLADTDTQYFGPGTRLTVL.

This clonotype has ten or more counts. The genes are TRBV18 and TRBJ2-7, with D possibly matching TRBD1 (5 bases). V lost 2 bases, J lost 2 bases, and 10 bases lay in between. CDR1 is KGHSH, CDR2 LQKENI, per germline. This CDR3 has 14 amino acids. In DNA form, the CDR3 reads TGTGCCAGCTCACCAGATCCAGGGACCTACGAGCAGTACTTC. Amino acids: CASSPDPGTYEQYF.

The table lists this clonotype with many counts. The V gene is TRBV2, the J gene TRBJ2-7; 7 nucleotides line up with TRBD1. There are 15 residues in the CDR3. Trimming removed 9 bases from V and 2 bases from J; junction bases left unmatched: 13. Germline V lookup: CDR1 SNHLY, CDR2 FYNNEI. CDR3 loop: CASRSYRDSTYEQYF. DNA for the CDR3: TGTGCCAGTCGTAGTTACCGGGACAGCACCTACGAGCAGTACTTC.

This clonotype was found many times. This rearrangement joins TRBV7-8 to TRBJ2-3, with unresolved D. CDR1 and CDR2 from the germline V gene are SGHVS and FQNEAQ. The V and J ends lost 5 bases and 0 bases respectively, with 6 bases between them. The CDR3 totals 13 residues. CDR3: CASSNPSTDTQYF. The CDR3 coding sequence is TGTGCCAGCAGCAACCCTAGCACAGATACGCAGTATTTT.

This clonotype was observed a few times. The chain couples TRBV2 to TRBJ1-6; weak D call: TRBD1 (5 bases). The CDR3 sequence is 15 residues long. CDR1 is SNHLY and CDR2 is FYNNEI in the germline V gene. The V end lost 6 bases, the J end lost 6 bases, and 15 bases lay between the germline ends. CDR3 sequence (DNA): TGTGCCAGCAGAGCTACAGCTGGGGGTAATTCACCCCTCCACTTT. Translation: CASRATAGGNSPLHF.

In the case of this clonotype: Given a much more abundant clone one base away, this may be a read error. The V call is TRBV4-1, the J call TRBJ1-4; D remains ambiguous. CDR3 size: 16 residues. Germline V gene data show CDR1 as MGHRA and CDR2 as YSYEKL. The CDR3 sequence: CVSSQAVRGSGEKLFF. CDR3 sequence (DNA): TGCGTCAGCAGCCAAGCGGTACGCGGGTCGGGGGAAAAACTGTTTTTT.

With regard to this clonotype: This may stem from a read error, because a much larger clone lies one nucleotide away. The chain couples TRBV2 to TRBJ2-4, with D possibly being TRBD2 (5 bases). The CDR3 is made up of 14 amino acids. Germline loops: CDR1 SNHLY, CDR2 FYNNEI. The CDR3 reads CASSEAVGVGEQLF. Written as DNA, the CDR3 is TGTGCCAGCAGTGAAGCAGTCGGGGTTGGGGAGCAGCTCTTC.

J is TRBJ2-7 and V is TRBV27; D assignment may be TRBD1 or TRBD2 (5 bases each). The V and J ends lost 7 bases and 1 base respectively, with 8 bases between them. CDR1 is MNHEY and CDR2 is SMNVEV in the germline V gene (reference sequence). This CDR3 is built from 12 residues. CDR3 coding DNA: TGTGCCAGCACGGGGCAATCCTACGAGCAGTACTTC. Encoded protein: CASTGQSYEQYF.

This chain links TRBV12-3 or TRBV12-4 with TRBJ2-1, with 8 positions matching TRBD2. The CDR3 has 13 residues. V gave up 2 bases and J gave up 8 bases; unmatched junction bases: 2. CDR3 amino acids: CASSLSGGDEQFF. CDR3 nucleotide sequence: TGTGCCAGCAGTTTAAGCGGGGGTGATGAGCAGTTCTTC.